These T cell receptor beta chains were read from a single sample in a study of identical twins. TCRdb fed the 5' RACE reads into MiXCR, producing one record per CDR3 protein. Found here are approximately 890,000 distinct CDR3 sequences, approximately 13% of them singletons; the top ten hold around 1.5%. A further study also used this sample, focusing on yellow fever vaccine responses in identical twins.

Source material: PBMCs. Source of these receptors: a woman aged 18-29 years in good health. Each CDR3 is given without its conserved first and last residue. The order of the fields is J gene, D gene, V gene, CDR3 protein. The D gene is left open where the match is weak.

J: TRBJ2-5
D: TRBD1
V: TRBV20-1
CDR3: SARPGTGIQETQY

J: TRBJ2-3
D: NA
V: TRBV3-1
CDR3: ASSPPGVNTDTQY

J: TRBJ2-2
D: NA
V: TRBV3-1
CDR3: ASSQEGTQNTGELF

J: TRBJ2-3
D: TRBD2
V: TRBV28
CDR3: ASSLFLLDRTSGPTDTQY

J: TRBJ2-1
D: TRBD1
V: TRBV6-1
CDR3: AISMTGETYNEQF

J: TRBJ2-1
D: NA
V: TRBV20-1
CDR3: SARGDGHPGVNEQF

J: TRBJ1-4
D: NA
V: TRBV28
CDR3: ASISGGKYNEKLF

J: TRBJ2-4
D: NA
V: TRBV7-2
CDR3: ASTPSSGNIQY

J: TRBJ1-3
D: NA
V: TRBV15
CDR3: ATSSGASSGNTIY

J: TRBJ1-1
D: NA
V: TRBV20-1
CDR3: SRTEAF

J: TRBJ1-6
D: NA
V: TRBV12-3/TRBV12-4
CDR3: ASRQKQGFNSPLH

J: TRBJ1-4
D: NA
V: TRBV20-1
CDR3: SAQNEKLF

J: TRBJ2-3
D: NA
V: TRBV7-9
CDR3: ASSLELGGDTQY

J: TRBJ2-1
D: TRBD1
V: TRBV27
CDR3: ASSDRGNEQF

J: TRBJ2-1
D: NA
V: TRBV15
CDR3: ATSRDLVGEQF

J: TRBJ2-7
D: NA
V: TRBV7-3
CDR3: ASSFSGSSEQY

J: TRBJ2-3
D: NA
V: TRBV29-1
CDR3: SVGWDTRVTDTQY

J: TRBJ2-7
D: TRBD1
V: TRBV5-1
CDR3: ASSPDRGEVYEQY

J: TRBJ1-1
D: NA
V: TRBV7-3
CDR3: ASSLTARGTEAF

J: TRBJ2-1
D: TRBD2
V: TRBV7-6
CDR3: ASSPVGTSGNNEQF

J: TRBJ2-1
D: NA
V: TRBV7-8
CDR3: ASSLGASASLHEQF

J: TRBJ2-1
D: TRBD1
V: TRBV5-4
CDR3: ASSLAGTGHNEQF

J: TRBJ2-7
D: TRBD1
V: TRBV3-1
CDR3: ASSQQPGQTYEQY

J: TRBJ2-5
D: TRBD1
V: TRBV10-3
CDR3: AISDAGGTTQY

J: TRBJ1-4
D: NA
V: TRBV5-6
CDR3: ASSLGQNEKLF

J: TRBJ2-2
D: NA
V: TRBV7-2
CDR3: ASSFGSPSNTGELF

J: TRBJ2-7
D: NA
V: TRBV7-2
CDR3: ASSSGLNEQY

J: TRBJ1-1
D: TRBD1
V: TRBV27
CDR3: ASRRDRGEAF

J: TRBJ1-2
D: NA
V: TRBV5-5
CDR3: ASSLEGSYGYT

J: TRBJ2-1
D: TRBD2
V: TRBV11-1
CDR3: ASSLGTSGGGSYNEQF

J: TRBJ2-1
D: TRBD2
V: TRBV7-6
CDR3: ASSQQFTGTSRNEQF

J: TRBJ1-2
D: TRBD1
V: TRBV2
CDR3: ASTGQGGRVGYT

J: TRBJ2-3
D: TRBD2
V: TRBV5-1
CDR3: ASSLGTSGSDTQY

J: TRBJ2-7
D: NA
V: TRBV5-1
CDR3: ASSLARGYEQY

J: TRBJ1-2
D: NA
V: TRBV7-8
CDR3: ASSLDGASVMDT

J: TRBJ2-7
D: NA
V: TRBV20-1
CDR3: SARTDSYEQY

J: TRBJ2-5
D: TRBD1
V: TRBV6-2/TRBV6-3
CDR3: ASNPQPGQPPEETQY